What follows are 29 T cell receptor beta chains derived from one specimen sequenced in a study of T cell changes during pregnancy in multiple sclerosis. Sequencing used immunoSEQ multiplex PCR; TCRdb keeps in-frame clones, though not all of them. The sample carries tens of thousands of clones, about 91% recorded once. Sample: CD8+ T cells from peripheral blood mononuclear cells, taken before pregnancy. The receptors shown here come from a female donor with multiple sclerosis, enrolled in a pregnancy study.

The genes are TRBV4-3 and TRBJ2-1; the D gene is possibly TRBD2 (6 bases). CDR1 LGHNA and CDR2 YSLEER come from the germline V gene. V shed 1 base and J shed 9 bases, with 16 bases lying between them. CDR3 length: 15 amino acids. The CDR3 region is CASSQAGRLVLEQFF. The CDR3 DNA sequence: TGCGCCAGCAGCCAAGCCGGTCGACTAGTACTTGAGCAGTTCTTC.

The chain employs TRBV7-2 and TRBJ1-1, with unresolved D. CDR1 SGHTA and CDR2 FQGNSA come from the germline V gene. Trimming cost V 6 bases and J 0 bases, with 11 bases left between them. This CDR3 has 14 residues. As DNA, the CDR3 is TGTGCCAGCAGTTTATACCGGGTGAACACTGAAGCTTTCTTT. Translating gives CASSLYRVNTEAFF.

As concerns this clone: Additional DNA sequences in this sample encode the identical CDR3. The chain's CDR3 is CASSRSGRVADTQYF. CDR3 in DNA: TGTGCCAGCAGCCGTAGCGGGAGGGTAGCAGATACGCAGTATTTT. J is TRBJ2-3 and V is TRBV9; 11 bases align to TRBD2. There are 15 residues in the CDR3. Germline V CDR1 and CDR2: SGDLS, YYNGEE. Germline trimming cut 4 bases from V and 4 bases from J; bases unmatched to any gene: 5.

The chain couples TRBV29-1 to TRBJ2-1; D remains unclear. CDR1 SQVTM and CDR2 ANQGSEA come from the germline V gene. V shed 3 bases and J shed 5 bases, with 11 bases lying between them. There are 13 residues in the CDR3. The CDR3 reads CSVDDRGNNEQFF. Here the CDR3 DNA reads TGCAGCGTTGATGACCGAGGCAACAATGAGCAGTTCTTC.

This chain links TRBV28 with TRBJ2-7, with D maybe TRBD1 (6 bases). Trimming shortened V by 1 base and J by 5 bases, and 15 bases separated the two germline ends. The CDR3 sequence is 15 residues long. CDR1 MDHEN and CDR2 SYDVKM come from the germline V gene. The CDR3 sequence is CASSLFRTGSNEQYF. CDR3 DNA: TGTGCCAGCAGTTTATTCCGAACAGGGAGCAACGAGCAGTACTTC.

This chain connects TRBV27 to TRBJ2-1; TRBD1 matches 9 bases. CDR3 length equals 13 residues. Germline V gene sequence: CDR1 MNHEY, CDR2 SMNVEV (reference sequence). The trim removed 6 bases at V and 7 bases at J, leaving 4 bases unmatched. The CDR3 spells CASSLDRGNEQFF. In nucleotides, the CDR3 is TGTGCCAGCAGCCTGGACAGGGGTAATGAGCAGTTCTTC.

The chain recombines TRBV27 with TRBJ2-7; TRBD1 matches at 7 bases. Trimming removed 9 bases from V and 5 bases from J; junction bases left unmatched: 13. The CDR3 extends over 14 amino acids. Germline assignment: CDR1 MNHEY and CDR2 SMNVEV (reference sequence). The CDR3 loop is CASMEPGQAHEQYF. The CDR3 DNA reads as TGTGCCAGTATGGAACCCGGACAGGCCCACGAGCAGTACTTC.

The chain joins TRBV28 to TRBJ2-1, with TRBD2 matching over 7 bases. Germline lookup yields CDR1 MDHEN and CDR2 SYDVKM. This CDR3 contains 16 residues. V shed 3 bases and J 6 bases; nucleotides not matched to a gene: 11. Here the CDR3 reads CASSFEAGEEANEQFF. The CDR3 nucleotides read TGTGCCAGCAGTTTCGAGGCGGGAGAAGAGGCCAATGAGCAGTTCTTC.

The genes are TRBV27 and TRBJ1-5; perhaps TRBD1 as D (6 bases). Germline-derived CDR1 and CDR2 are MNHEY and SMNVEV (reference sequence). The CDR3 runs to 16 residues. V was clipped by 6 bases and J by 0 bases, with 15 bases between them. The CDR3 spells CASRPTGEISNQPQHF. For the CDR3, the DNA is TGTGCCAGCAGACCGACAGGAGAAATTAGCAATCAGCCCCAGCATTTT.

The chain carries TRBV9 and TRBJ2-2; D may be TRBD1 (5 bases). Deletions cut 4 bases from V and 1 base from J, with 8 bases between. CDR3 length equals 14 residues. The germline gives CDR1 SGDLS, CDR2 YYNGEE. CDR3 DNA: TGTGCCAGCAGCCCCACAGGGAACACCGGGGAGCTGTTTTTT. Translating gives CASSPTGNTGELFF.

The V call is TRBV19, the J call TRBJ1-1, with D perhaps matching TRBD1 (5 bases). The CDR3 has 13 amino acids. Germline lookup yields CDR1 LNHDA and CDR2 SQIVND (reference sequence). V was trimmed by 3 bases and J by 4 bases, leaving 9 bases between them. CDR3 nucleotide sequence: TGTGCCAGTAGTATGCAGGGTCCCACTGAAGCTTTCTTT. This codes for CASSMQGPTEAFF.

The rearrangement joins TRBV4-1 to TRBJ2-7; 7 bases fit TRBD2. The CDR3 runs 14 residues. In germline, CDR1 is MGHRA, CDR2 YSYEKL. V dropped 3 bases and J dropped 0; count of bases not matched to a gene: 2. This chain's CDR3 is CASSHRGSSYEQYF. The CDR3 region has the DNA TGCGCCAGCAGCCATCGCGGGAGCTCCTACGAGCAGTACTTC.

A word on this clone: The junction and the germline gene differ at one end; a read error may be behind it. The V and J genes are TRBV7-7 and TRBJ2-5, with TRBD2 matching over 9 bases. The CDR3 covers 15 residues. Looked up from germline, CDR1 is SSHAT and CDR2 is FNYEAQ (reference sequence). CDR3 sequence: CASSLRLAAQETQYF. CDR3 coding DNA: TGTGCTAGCAGCTTGAGACTAGCGGCCCAAGAGACCCAGTACTTC.

CDR3: CASSYDTSGDTYEQYF. The CDR3 DNA sequence: TGTGCCAGCAGTTACGACACTAGCGGGGACACCTACGAGCAGTACTTC. V usage is TRBV6-5 and J usage is TRBJ2-7, with 10 bases aligning to TRBD2. V gave up 2 bases and J gave up 2 bases; unmatched junction bases: 6. CDR3 length equals 16 residues. Germline-derived CDR1 and CDR2 are MNHEY and SVGAGI.

This clone was found once. The V and J genes are TRBV7-9 and TRBJ2-5; the D gene is possibly TRBD1 (6 bases). CDR3 length: 16 residues. Germline-derived CDR1 and CDR2 are SEHNR and FQNEAQ (reference sequence). V was cut by 1 base and J by 9 bases, with 21 bases left in between. CDR3: CASSLELDSLGSPQYF. For the CDR3, the DNA is TGTGCCAGCAGCTTAGAACTGGACAGTTTAGGGTCCCCCCAGTACTTC. The complete variable domain, with remaining parts taken from reference TRBV7-9 and TRBJ2-5, reads DTGVSQNPRHKITKRGQNVTFRCDPISEHNRLYWYRQTLGQGPEFLTYFQNEAQLEKSRLLSDRFSAERPKGSFSTLEIQRTEQGDSAMYLCASSLELDSLGSPQYFGPGTRLLVL.

V usage is TRBV7-8 and J usage is TRBJ1-3; TRBD2 aligns across 9 bases. The tail of the sequence fits TRBJ2-2 better, so the J call may be wrong. The germline gives CDR1 SGHVS, CDR2 FQNEAQ. The CDR3 contains 17 residues. Here the CDR3 reads CASRMRGLAGKPGELFF. As DNA, the CDR3 is TGTGCCAGCAGGATGCGGGGGCTAGCGGGAAAGCCCGGGGAGCTGTTTTTT.

The rearrangement joins TRBV27 to TRBJ2-3, with TRBD2 matching 9 bases. With V trimmed by 7 bases and J by 7 bases, 12 bases remained unmatched. CDR3 length: 15 amino acids. Germline V gene lookup returns CDR1 MNHEY and CDR2 SMNVEV (reference sequence). This CDR3 is CASTPIAGDVNTQYF. CDR3 sequence (DNA): TGTGCCAGCACCCCCATAGCGGGAGATGTAAATACGCAGTATTTT.

The CDR3 protein is CASSKLAGTNEQFF. CDR3 sequence (DNA): TGTGCCAGTAGTAAGCTAGCGGGGACCAATGAGCAGTTCTTC. V usage is TRBV19 and J usage is TRBJ2-1; 9 bases agree with TRBD2. The germline V gene has CDR1 LNHDA and CDR2 SQIVND (reference sequence). The CDR3 consists of 14 residues. Trimming took 4 bases from V and 6 from J; bases not matched to a gene: 4.

This clone was counted a few times. The CDR3 loop reads CASSLSGSEAFF. DNA for the CDR3: TGTGCCAGCAGCTTAAGTGGCTCCGAAGCTTTCTTT. The chain uses TRBV7-9 and TRBJ1-1; no firm D call. CDR1 is SEHNR, CDR2 FQNEAQ, per germline (reference sequence). V gave up 2 bases and J gave up 8 bases, with 9 bases separating them. The CDR3 loop spans 12 amino acids. Using reference TRBV7-9 and TRBJ1-1 for the parts outside the CDR3, the full variable domain is DTGVSQNPRHKITKRGQNVTFRCDPISEHNRLYWYRQTLGQGPEFLTYFQNEAQLEKSRLLSDRFSAERPKGSFSTLEIQRTEQGDSAMYLCASSLSGSEAFFGQGTRLTVV.

In this sample, this clone turned up a few times. The chain recombines TRBV4-1 with TRBJ1-1, with 9 bases identical to TRBD1. Trimming removed 1 base from V and 4 bases from J; junction bases left unmatched: 4. The CDR3 loop spans 15 amino acids. Germline V gene lookup returns CDR1 MGHRA and CDR2 YSYEKL. CDR3 DNA: TGCGCCAGCAGCCAAGGAGGGACAGGGAGCACTGAAGCTTTCTTT. Translating gives CASSQGGTGSTEAFF.

The chain uses TRBV4-3 and TRBJ1-1; D unresolved. Germline V gene sequence: CDR1 LGHNA, CDR2 YSLEER. The CDR3 has 13 residues. The V end was cut by 1 base, the J end by 1 base, with 4 bases between. The DNA of the CDR3 is TGCGCCAGCAGCCAAGTCCAGAACACTGAAGCTTTCTTT. Protein sequence: CASSQVQNTEAFF.

This clone has only one observation. The rearrangement joins TRBV5-4 to TRBJ1-4; 8 nucleotides match TRBD1. Germline V lookup: CDR1 SGHNT, CDR2 YYREEE (reference sequence). J lost 5 bases, V lost 1 base, and 4 bases had no gene match. CDR3 length: 15 residues. The CDR3 loop reads CASSLRRTGNEKLFF. The CDR3, as DNA: TGTGCCAGCAGCTTGCGCAGGACAGGGAATGAAAAACTGTTTTTT.

This rearrangement joins TRBV7-9 to TRBJ1-5; D perhaps matches TRBD1 (5 bases). This CDR3 spans 15 amino acids. CDR1 SEHNR and CDR2 FQNEAQ come from the germline V gene (reference sequence). The ends were cut back, 6 bases at V and 3 bases at J, with 15 bases in the middle. The CDR3 is CASSAGGGFNQPQHF. DNA for the CDR3: TGTGCCAGCAGTGCCGGGGGGGGGTTCAATCAGCCCCAGCATTTT.

The CDR3 loop reads CSVEEGQGWNIQYF. The CDR3 bases are TGCAGCGTTGAAGAGGGACAGGGTTGGAACATTCAGTACTTC. The J gene is TRBJ2-4, the V gene TRBV29-1; 9 bases are a match to TRBD1. Germline assignment: CDR1 SQVTM and CDR2 ANQGSEA. This CDR3 spans 14 amino acids. J was trimmed by 7 bases and V by 0 bases; bases with no gene match: 4.

The gene calls are TRBV27 and TRBJ2-7, with D hard to call. This CDR3 spans 12 amino acids. V was pared by 4 bases and J by 0 bases, with 4 bases between. Germline V gene lookup returns CDR1 MNHEY and CDR2 SMNVEV (reference sequence). This chain's CDR3 is CASSSNSYEQYF. The CDR3, as DNA: TGTGCCAGCAGTTCCAACTCCTACGAGCAGTACTTC.

The rearrangement uses TRBV27 and TRBJ2-7; the D gene is possibly TRBD1 (5 bases). Germline V gives CDR1 MNHEY, CDR2 SMNVEV (reference sequence). V lost 6 bases and J lost 6, with 9 bases in between. This CDR3 contains 11 residues. CDR3 in amino acids: CASRTQGEQYF. CDR3 nucleotide sequence: TGTGCCAGCAGAACCCAGGGCGAGCAGTACTTC.

The sample holds a few counts of this clone. This chain joins TRBV6-1 and TRBJ2-1; D might be TRBD1 (6 bases). This CDR3 is built from 16 residues. Trimming cost V 1 base and J 14 bases, with 24 bases left between them. Germline values: CDR1 MNHNS, CDR2 SASEGT. The CDR3 nucleotides are TGTGCCAGCAGTGAAGAAACAGGGAGTTCGGGTGTAGGGGAGTTCTTC. Protein product: CASSEETGSSGVGEFF.

The genes are TRBV1 and TRBJ2-3; TRBD2, the D gene given by the table, was not confirmed from the DNA. TRBV1 is listed as a pseudogene. The length of the CDR3 is 17 residues. The CDR3 DNA reads as TGCACCAGCAGCCAAGAAGGGCGGGAGGGTGGTGCAGATACGCAGTATTTT. Its translation is CTSSQEGREGGADTQYF.

The chain recombines TRBV27 with TRBJ1-4, with TRBD1 matching over 9 bases. Trimming took 2 bases from V and 8 from J; bases not matched to a gene: 6. Germline CDR1 and CDR2: MNHEY and SMNVEV (reference sequence). The CDR3 has 15 residues. CDR3 in amino acids: CASSLRDRVGEKLFF. CDR3 nucleotide sequence: TGTGCCAGCAGTTTACGGGACAGGGTAGGGGAAAAACTGTTTTTT.